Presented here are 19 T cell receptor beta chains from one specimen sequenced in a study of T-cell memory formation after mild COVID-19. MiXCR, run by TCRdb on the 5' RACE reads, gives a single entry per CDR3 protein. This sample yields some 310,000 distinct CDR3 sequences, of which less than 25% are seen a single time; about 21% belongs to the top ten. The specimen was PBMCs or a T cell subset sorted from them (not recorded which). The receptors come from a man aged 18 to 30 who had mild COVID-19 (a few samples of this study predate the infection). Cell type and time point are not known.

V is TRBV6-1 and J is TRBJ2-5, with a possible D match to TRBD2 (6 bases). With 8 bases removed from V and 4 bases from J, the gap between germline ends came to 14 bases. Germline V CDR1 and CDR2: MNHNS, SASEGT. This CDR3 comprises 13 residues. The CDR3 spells CASLAGSRETQYF. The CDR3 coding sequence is TGTGCCAGCCTGGCGGGGAGCAGAGAGACCCAGTACTTC.

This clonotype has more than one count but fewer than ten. The CDR3 protein is CASSLLDTDNEQFF. The DNA of the CDR3 is TGTGCCAGCAGTTTACTGGACACAGACAATGAGCAGTTCTTC. The V gene is TRBV27, the J gene TRBJ2-1, with a possible D match to TRBD1 (5 bases). The CDR3 covers 14 residues. Per germline, CDR1 MNHEY and CDR2 SMNVEV (reference sequence). Trimming shortened V by 2 bases and J by 5 bases, and 10 bases separated the two germline ends.

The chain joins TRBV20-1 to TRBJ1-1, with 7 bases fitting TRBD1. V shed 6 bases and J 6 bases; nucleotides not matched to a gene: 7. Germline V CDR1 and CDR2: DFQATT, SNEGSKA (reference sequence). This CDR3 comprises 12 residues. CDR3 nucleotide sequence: TGCAGTGCCCCGGGACAGAGCCCTGAAGCTTTCTTT. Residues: CSAPGQSPEAFF.

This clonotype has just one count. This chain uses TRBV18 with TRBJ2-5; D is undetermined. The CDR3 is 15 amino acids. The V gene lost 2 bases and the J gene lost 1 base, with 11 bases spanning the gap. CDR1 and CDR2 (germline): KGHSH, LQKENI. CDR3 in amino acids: CASSPEEQLQETQYF. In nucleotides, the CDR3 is TGTGCCAGCTCACCAGAGGAACAGCTCCAAGAGACCCAGTACTTC.

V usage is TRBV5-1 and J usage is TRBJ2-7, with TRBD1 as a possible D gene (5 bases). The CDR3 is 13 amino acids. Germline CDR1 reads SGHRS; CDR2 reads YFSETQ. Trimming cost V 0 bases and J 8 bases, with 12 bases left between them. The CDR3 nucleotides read TGCGCCAGCAGCTTGGTGCAGGGCCTAAAGCAGTACTTC. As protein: CASSLVQGLKQYF.

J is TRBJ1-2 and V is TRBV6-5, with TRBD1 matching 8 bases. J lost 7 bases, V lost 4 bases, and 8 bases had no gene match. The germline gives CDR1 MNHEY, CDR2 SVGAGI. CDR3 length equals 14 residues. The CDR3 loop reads CASSSQGEDSGYTF. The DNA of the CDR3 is TGTGCCAGCAGTTCACAGGGGGAGGACTCTGGCTACACCTTC.

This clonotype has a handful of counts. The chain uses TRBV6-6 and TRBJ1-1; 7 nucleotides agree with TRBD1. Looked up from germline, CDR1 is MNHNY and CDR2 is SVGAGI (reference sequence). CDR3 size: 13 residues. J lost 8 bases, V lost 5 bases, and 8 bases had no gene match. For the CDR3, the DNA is TGTGCCAGCAGTCAAGACAGGGACGGGGAAGCTTTCTTT. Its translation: CASSQDRDGEAFF.

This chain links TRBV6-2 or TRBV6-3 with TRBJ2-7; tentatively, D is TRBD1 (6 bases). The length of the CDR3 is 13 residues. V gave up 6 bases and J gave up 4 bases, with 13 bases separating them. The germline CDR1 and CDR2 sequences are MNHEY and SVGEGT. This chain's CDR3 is CASSWDTEYEQYF. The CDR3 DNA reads TGTGCCAGCAGCTGGGACACTGAATACGAGCAGTACTTC.

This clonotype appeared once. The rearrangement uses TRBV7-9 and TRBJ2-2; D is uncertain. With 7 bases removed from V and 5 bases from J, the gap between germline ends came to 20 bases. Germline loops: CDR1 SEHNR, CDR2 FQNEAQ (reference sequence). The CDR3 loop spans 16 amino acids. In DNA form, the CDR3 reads TGTGCCAGCAACCCTGGACCTTACTCGAGGACCGGGGAGCTGTTTTTT. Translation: CASNPGPYSRTGELFF.

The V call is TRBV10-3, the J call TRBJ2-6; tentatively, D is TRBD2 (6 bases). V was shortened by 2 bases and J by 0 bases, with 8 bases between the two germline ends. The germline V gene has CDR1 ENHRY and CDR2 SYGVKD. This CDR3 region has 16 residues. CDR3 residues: CAISERGISGANVLTF. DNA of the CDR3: TGTGCCATCAGTGAGCGGGGGATCTCTGGGGCCAACGTCCTGACTTTC.

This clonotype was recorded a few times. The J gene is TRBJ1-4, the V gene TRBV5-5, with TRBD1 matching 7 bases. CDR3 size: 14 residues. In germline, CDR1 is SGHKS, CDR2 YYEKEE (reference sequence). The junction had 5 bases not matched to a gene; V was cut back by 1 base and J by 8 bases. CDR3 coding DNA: TGTGCCAGCAGCTTGACAGGGGAAGGCGAAAAACTGTTTTTT. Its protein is CASSLTGEGEKLFF. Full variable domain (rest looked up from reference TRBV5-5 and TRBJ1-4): DAGVTQSPTHLIKTRGQQVTLRCSPISGHKSVSWYQQVLGQGPQFIFQYYEKEERGRGNFPDRFSARQFPNYSSELNVNALLLGDSALYLCASSLTGEGEKLFFGSGTQLSVL.

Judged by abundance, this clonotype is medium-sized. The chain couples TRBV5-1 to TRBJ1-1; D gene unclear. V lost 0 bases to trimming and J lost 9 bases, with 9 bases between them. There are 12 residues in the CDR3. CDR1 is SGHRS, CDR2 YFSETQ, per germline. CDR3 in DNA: TGCGCCAGCAGCTTGGAAGGACCCCAAGCTTTCTTT. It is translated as CASSLEGPQAFF.

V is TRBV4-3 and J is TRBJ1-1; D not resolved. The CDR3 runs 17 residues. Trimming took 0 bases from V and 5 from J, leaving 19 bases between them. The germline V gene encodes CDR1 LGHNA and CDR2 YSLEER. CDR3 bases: TGCGCCAGCAGCCAAGACCTGTCTAGACCCCCGGGGACTGAAGCTTTCTTT. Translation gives CASSQDLSRPPGTEAFF.

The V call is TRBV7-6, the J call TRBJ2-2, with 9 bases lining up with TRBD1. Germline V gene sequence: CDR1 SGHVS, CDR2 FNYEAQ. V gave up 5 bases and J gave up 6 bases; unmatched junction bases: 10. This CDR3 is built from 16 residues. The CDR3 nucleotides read TGTGCCAGCAGCCTCCGGATGGGACAGGGCCCCGGGGAGCTGTTTTTT. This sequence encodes CASSLRMGQGPGELFF. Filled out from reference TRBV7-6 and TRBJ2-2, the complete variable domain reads GAGVSQSPRYKVTKRGQDVALRCDPISGHVSLYWYRQALGQGPEFLTYFNYEAQQDKSGLPNDRFSAERPEGSISTLTIQRTEQRDSAMYRCASSLRMGQGPGELFFGEGSRLTVL.

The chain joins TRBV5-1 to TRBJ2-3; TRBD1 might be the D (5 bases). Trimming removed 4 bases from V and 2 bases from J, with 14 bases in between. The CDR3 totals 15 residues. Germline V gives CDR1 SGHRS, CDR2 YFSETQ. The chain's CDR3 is CASSLLGRDTDTQYF. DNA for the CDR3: TGCGCCAGCAGCCTCCTGGGCAGGGACACAGATACGCAGTATTTT.

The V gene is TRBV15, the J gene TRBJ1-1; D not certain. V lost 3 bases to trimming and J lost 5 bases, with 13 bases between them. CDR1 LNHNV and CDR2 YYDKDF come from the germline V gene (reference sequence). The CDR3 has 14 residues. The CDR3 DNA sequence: TGTGCCACCAGCAGTACCCGGGTGGGTACTGAAGCTTTCTTT. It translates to CATSSTRVGTEAFF.

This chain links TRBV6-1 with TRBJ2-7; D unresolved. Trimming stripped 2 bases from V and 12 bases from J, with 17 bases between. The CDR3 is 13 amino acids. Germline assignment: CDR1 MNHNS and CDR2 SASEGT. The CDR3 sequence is CASSELGYDFWYF. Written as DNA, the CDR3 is TGTGCCAGCAGTGAATTGGGGTATGATTTCTGGTACTTC.

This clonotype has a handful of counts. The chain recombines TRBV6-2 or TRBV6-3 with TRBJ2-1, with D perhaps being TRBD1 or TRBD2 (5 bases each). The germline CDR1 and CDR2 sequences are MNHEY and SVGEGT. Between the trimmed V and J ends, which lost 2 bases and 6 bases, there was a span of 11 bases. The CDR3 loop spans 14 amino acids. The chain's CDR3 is CASSYHQGVNEQFF. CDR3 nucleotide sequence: TGTGCCAGCAGTTACCACCAGGGAGTCAATGAGCAGTTCTTC.

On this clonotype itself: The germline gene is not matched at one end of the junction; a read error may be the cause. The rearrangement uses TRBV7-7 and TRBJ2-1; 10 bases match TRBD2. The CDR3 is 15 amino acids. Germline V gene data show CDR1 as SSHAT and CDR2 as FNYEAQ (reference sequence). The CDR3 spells CASSRTSGAIHEQFF. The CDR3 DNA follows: TGTGCTAGCAGTCGTACTAGCGGGGCTATTCATGAGCAGTTCTTC.